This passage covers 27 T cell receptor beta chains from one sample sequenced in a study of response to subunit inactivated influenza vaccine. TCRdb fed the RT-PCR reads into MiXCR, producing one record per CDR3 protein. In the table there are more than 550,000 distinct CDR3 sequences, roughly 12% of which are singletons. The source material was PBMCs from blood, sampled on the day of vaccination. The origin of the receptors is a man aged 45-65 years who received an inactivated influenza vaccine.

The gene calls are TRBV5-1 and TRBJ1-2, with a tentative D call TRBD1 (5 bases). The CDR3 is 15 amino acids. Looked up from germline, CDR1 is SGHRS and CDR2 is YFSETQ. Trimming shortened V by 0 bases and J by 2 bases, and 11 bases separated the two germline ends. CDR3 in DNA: TGCGCCAGCAGCTTGGAGGGGACCTACAACTATGGCTACACCTTC. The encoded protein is CASSLEGTYNYGYTF.

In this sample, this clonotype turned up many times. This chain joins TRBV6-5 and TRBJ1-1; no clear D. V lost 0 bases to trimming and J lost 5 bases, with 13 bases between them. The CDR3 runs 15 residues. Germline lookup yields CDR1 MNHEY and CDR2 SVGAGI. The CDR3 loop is CASSYSEGMGTEAFF. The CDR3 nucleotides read TGTGCCAGCAGTTACTCGGAGGGTATGGGGACTGAAGCTTTCTTT.

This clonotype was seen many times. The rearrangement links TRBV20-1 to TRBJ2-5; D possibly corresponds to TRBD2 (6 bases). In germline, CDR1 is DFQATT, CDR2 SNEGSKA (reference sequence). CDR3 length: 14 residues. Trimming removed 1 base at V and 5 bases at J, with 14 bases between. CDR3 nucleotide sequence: TGCAGTGCTAGAGTTACCGCGGGGTCGGAGACCCAGTACTTC. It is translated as CSARVTAGSETQYF.

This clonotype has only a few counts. CDR3 residues: CASSFARTGSTDTQYF. CDR3 DNA sequence: TGCGCCAGCAGCTTTGCCCGGACAGGGAGCACAGATACGCAGTATTTT. This chain joins TRBV5-1 and TRBJ2-3; 8 nucleotides match TRBD1. The CDR3 extends over 16 amino acids. Per germline, CDR1 SGHRS and CDR2 YFSETQ. V trimming: 2 bases; J trimming: 0 bases; junction bases outside the gene matches: 5.

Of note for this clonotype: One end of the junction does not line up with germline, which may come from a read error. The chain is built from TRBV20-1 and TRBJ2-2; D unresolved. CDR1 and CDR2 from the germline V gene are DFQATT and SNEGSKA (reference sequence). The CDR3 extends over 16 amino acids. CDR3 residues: CCARPAVAANTGELFF. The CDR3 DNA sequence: TGCTGTGCTAGGCCTGCGGTAGCTGCGAACACCGGGGAGCTGTTTTTT.

The CDR3 sequence: CSVELHLYGYTF. The CDR3 DNA reads as TGCAGCGTTGAGTTACATCTCTATGGCTACACCTTC. The chain recombines TRBV29-1 with TRBJ1-2; D is undetermined. V gave up 3 bases and J gave up 4 bases, with 9 bases separating them. The germline gives CDR1 SQVTM, CDR2 ANQGSEA. The CDR3 contains 12 residues.

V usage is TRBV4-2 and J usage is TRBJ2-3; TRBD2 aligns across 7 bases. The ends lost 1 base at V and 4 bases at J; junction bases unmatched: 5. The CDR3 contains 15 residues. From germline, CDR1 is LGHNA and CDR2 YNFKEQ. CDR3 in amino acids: CASSQGGSFSDTQYF. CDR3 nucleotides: TGTGCCAGCAGCCAAGGCGGGAGTTTCTCAGATACGCAGTATTTT.

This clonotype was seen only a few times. The CDR3 DNA sequence: TGCAGTGCTAATATACTAGCGGGGGTCCAAGAGACCCAGTACTTC. This translates into CSANILAGVQETQYF. V and J are TRBV20-1 and TRBJ2-5; 11 positions agree with TRBD2. Germline V gene sequence: CDR1 DFQATT, CDR2 SNEGSKA (reference sequence). V lost 4 bases and J lost 1; bases outside the gene matches: 5. This CDR3 comprises 15 residues.

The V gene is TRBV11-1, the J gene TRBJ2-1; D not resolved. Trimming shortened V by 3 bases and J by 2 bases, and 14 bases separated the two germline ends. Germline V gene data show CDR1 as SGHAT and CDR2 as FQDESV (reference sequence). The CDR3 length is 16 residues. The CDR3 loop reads CASSLGGLTAYNEQFF. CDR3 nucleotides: TGTGCCAGCAGCTTGGGTGGTCTTACCGCCTACAATGAGCAGTTCTTC.

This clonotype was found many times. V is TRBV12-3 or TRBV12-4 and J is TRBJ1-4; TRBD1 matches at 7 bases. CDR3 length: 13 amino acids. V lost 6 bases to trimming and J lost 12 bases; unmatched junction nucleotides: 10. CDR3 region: CASRTHDRDELFF. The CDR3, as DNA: TGTGCCAGCAGAACCCACGACAGGGACGAACTGTTTTTT.

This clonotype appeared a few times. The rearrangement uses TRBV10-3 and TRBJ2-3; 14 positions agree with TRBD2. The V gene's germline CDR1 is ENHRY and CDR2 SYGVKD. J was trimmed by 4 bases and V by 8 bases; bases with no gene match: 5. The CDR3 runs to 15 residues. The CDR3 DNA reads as TGTGCCATCTCACCGACTAGCGGGAGGGCAGATACGCAGTATTTT. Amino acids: CAISPTSGRADTQYF.

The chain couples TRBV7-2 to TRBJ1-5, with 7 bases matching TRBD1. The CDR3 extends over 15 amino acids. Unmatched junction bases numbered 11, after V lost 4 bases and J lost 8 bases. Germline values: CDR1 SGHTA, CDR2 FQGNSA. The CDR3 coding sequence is TGTGCCAGCAGCTCAAACAGGGGCGTCAAGGAGCCCCAGCATTTT. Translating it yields CASSSNRGVKEPQHF.

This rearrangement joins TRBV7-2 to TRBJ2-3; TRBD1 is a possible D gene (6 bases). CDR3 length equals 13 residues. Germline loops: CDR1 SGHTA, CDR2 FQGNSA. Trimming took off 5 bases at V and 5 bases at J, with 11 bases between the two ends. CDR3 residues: CASSPTRGDTQYF. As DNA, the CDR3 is TGTGCCAGCAGCCCGACCAGGGGAGATACGCAGTATTTT.

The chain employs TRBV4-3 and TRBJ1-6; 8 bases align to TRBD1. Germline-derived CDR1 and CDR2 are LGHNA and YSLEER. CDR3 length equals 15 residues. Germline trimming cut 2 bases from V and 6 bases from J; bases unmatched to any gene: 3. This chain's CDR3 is CASSQHRGANSPLHF. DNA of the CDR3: TGCGCCAGCAGCCAACACAGGGGGGCTAATTCACCCCTCCACTTT.

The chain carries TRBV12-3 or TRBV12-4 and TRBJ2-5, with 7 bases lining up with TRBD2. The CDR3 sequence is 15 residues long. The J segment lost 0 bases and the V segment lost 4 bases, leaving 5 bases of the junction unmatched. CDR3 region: CASSSLSGYQETQYF. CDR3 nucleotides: TGTGCCAGCAGTTCTCTTAGCGGGTACCAAGAGACCCAGTACTTC.

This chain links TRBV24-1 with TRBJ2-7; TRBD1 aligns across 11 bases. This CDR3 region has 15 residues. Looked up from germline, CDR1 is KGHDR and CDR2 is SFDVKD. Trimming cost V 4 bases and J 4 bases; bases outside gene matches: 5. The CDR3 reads CATSDTGTGGYEQYF. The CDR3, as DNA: TGTGCCACCAGTGACACCGGGACAGGGGGATACGAGCAGTACTTC.

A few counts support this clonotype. The CDR3: CASSSLWGGESSYEQYF. As DNA, the CDR3 is TGTGCCAGCAGTTCCCTTTGGGGGGGCGAAAGCTCCTACGAGCAGTACTTC. This chain uses TRBV28 with TRBJ2-7; D may be TRBD2 (7 bases). The length of the CDR3 is 17 residues. Germline lookup yields CDR1 MDHEN and CDR2 SYDVKM. V lost 4 bases and J 0 bases, leaving 19 bases between the germline ends.

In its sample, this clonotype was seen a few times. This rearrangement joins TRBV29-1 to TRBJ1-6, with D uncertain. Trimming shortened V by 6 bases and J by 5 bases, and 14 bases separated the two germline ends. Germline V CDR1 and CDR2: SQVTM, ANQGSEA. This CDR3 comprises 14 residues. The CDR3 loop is CSVSEGRDNSPLHF. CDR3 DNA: TGCAGCGTCTCGGAGGGCAGAGATAATTCACCCCTCCACTTT.

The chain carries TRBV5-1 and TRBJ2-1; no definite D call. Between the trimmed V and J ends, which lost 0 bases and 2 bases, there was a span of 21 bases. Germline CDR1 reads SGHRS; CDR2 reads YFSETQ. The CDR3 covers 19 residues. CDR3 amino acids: CASSLGTATLLWAYNEQFF. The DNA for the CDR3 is TGCGCCAGCAGCTTGGGCACTGCGACTCTTTTGTGGGCCTACAATGAGCAGTTCTTC.

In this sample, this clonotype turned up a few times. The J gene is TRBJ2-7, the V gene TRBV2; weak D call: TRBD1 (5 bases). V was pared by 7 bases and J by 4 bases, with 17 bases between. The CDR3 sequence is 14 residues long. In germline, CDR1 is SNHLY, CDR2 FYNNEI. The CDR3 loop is CASTGHPGEYEQYF. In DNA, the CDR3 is TGTGCCAGCACCGGACACCCGGGTGAATACGAGCAGTACTTC.

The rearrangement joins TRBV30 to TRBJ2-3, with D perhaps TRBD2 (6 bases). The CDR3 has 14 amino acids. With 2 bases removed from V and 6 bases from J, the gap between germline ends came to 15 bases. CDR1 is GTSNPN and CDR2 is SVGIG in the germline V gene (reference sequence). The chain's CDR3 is CAWSPLARGDTQYF. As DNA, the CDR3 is TGTGCCTGGAGTCCTCTAGCGCGAGGGGATACGCAGTATTTT.

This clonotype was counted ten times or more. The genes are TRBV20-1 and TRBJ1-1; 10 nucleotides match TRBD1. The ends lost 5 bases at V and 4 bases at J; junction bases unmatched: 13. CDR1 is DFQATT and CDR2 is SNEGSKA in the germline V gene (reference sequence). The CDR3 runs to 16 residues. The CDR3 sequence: CSAHDPGQGWGTEAFF. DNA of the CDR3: TGCAGTGCTCACGATCCGGGACAGGGGTGGGGCACTGAAGCTTTCTTT.

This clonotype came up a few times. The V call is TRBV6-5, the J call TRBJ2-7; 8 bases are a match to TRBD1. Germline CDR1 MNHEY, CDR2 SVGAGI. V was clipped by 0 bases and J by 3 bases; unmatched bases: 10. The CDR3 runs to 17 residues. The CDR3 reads CASSYSALSGQDYEQYF. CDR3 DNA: TGTGCCAGCAGTTACTCAGCCTTATCGGGACAGGACTACGAGCAGTACTTC.

CDR3 region: CAIASQSNGNTIYF. In DNA form, the CDR3 reads TGTGCCATCGCGAGCCAGTCGAATGGAAACACCATATATTTT. The J gene is TRBJ1-3, the V gene TRBV10-3; the D is unclear. This CDR3 comprises 14 residues. Germline V gene sequence: CDR1 ENHRY, CDR2 SYGVKD. V was clipped by 8 bases and J by 3 bases, with 14 bases between them.

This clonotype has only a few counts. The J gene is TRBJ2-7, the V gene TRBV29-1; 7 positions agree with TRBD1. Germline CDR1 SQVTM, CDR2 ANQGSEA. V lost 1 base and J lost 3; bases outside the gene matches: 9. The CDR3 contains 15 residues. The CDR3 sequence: CSVEGQGERGYEQYF. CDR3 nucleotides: TGCAGCGTTGAAGGACAGGGAGAGAGAGGCTACGAGCAGTACTTC.

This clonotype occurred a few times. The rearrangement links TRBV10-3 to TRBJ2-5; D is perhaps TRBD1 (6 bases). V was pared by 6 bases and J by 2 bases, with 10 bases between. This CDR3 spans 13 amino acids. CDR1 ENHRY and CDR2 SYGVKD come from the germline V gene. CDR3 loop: CAISGQQQETQYF. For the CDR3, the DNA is TGTGCCATCAGCGGACAGCAGCAAGAGACCCAGTACTTC.

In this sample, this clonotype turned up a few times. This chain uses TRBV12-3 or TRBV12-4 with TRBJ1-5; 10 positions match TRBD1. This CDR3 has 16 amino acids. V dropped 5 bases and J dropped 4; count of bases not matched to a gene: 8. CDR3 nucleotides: TGTGCCAGCAGTGGATCGGGACAGGGGTTTAATCAGCCCCAGCATTTT. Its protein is CASSGSGQGFNQPQHF.